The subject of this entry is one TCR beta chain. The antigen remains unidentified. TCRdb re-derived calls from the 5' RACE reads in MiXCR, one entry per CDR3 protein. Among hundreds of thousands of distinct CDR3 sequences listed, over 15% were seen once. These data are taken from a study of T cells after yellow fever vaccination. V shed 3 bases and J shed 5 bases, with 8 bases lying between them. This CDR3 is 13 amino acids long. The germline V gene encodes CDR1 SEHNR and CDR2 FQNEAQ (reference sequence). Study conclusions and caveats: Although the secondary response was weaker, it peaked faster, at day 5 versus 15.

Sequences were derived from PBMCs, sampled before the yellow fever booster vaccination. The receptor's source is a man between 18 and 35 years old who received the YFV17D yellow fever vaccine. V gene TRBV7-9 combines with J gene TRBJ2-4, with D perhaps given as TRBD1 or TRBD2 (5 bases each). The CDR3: CASSFLGENIQYF. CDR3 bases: TGTGCCAGCAGCTTTCTGGGGGAAAACATTCAGTACTTC. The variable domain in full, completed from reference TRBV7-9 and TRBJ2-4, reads DTGVSQNPRHKITKRGQNVTFRCDPISEHNRLYWYRQTLGQGPEFLTYFQNEAQLEKSRLLSDRFSAERPKGSFSTLEIQRTEQGDSAMYLCASSFLGENIQYFGAGTRLSVL.